The present T cell receptor beta chain was sequenced within a study of chronic HIV infection and antiretroviral therapy. This clonotype was observed a few times. TCRdb reanalysed the 5' RACE reads using MiXCR and keeps one entry per CDR3 protein. This sample carries about 38,000 distinct CDR3 sequences, around 8.7% of them seen once, and the ten largest clones take 2.9%. Sequencing was carried out using peripheral blood. The receptor's source is an adult who had HIV and had not received antiretroviral therapy, or was an uninfected healthy control (not recorded which).

CDR3 bases: TGCAGTGCCTCCGGGACCAGGAAAACCTACGAGCAGTACTTC. It codes for CSASGTRKTYEQYF. V gene TRBV20-1 combines with J gene TRBJ2-7; D possibly uses TRBD1 or TRBD2 (5 bases each). The V and J ends lost 6 bases and 2 bases respectively, with 17 bases between them. CDR1 is DFQATT, CDR2 SNEGSKA, per germline (reference sequence). The CDR3 consists of 14 residues.